These T cell receptor beta chains were read from a single sample in a study of blood T cell repertoires in COVID-19. Assay: immunoSEQ multiplex PCR; the TCRdb copy retains only in-frame clones and omits some. Of some 230,000 clones listed, about four fifths are singletons. Sequenced material: peripheral blood. All receptors derive from a woman in her sixties or seventies with acute or convalescent COVID-19. Each CDR3 is given with its conserved first and last residue. A row's size may be missing; if present it is once, few, many or a size class.

>TRBJ2-7|TRBV12-3/TRBV12-4|NA
CASRRDLTKQYF
>TRBJ1-1|TRBV9|few
CASSVGHENTEAFF
>TRBJ1-2|TRBV29-1|NA
CSVPKGQGTPYGYTF
>TRBJ1-6|TRBV6-1|once
CASSEAPPTGSNNSPLHF
>TRBJ2-7|TRBV5-4|NA
CASSSRQGNSYEQYF
>TRBJ1-1|TRBV24-1|NA
CATSDLEGWDNVPGRDTEAFF
>TRBJ1-6|TRBV3-1/TRBV3-2|NA
CASSLTGNSPLHF
>TRBJ1-1|TRBV19|NA
CASSRDRANTEAFF
>TRBJ1-3|TRBV11-2|NA
CASSRDSHSGNTIYF
>TRBJ1-1|TRBV5-6|many
CASSTTGRVNTEAFF
>TRBJ1-2|TRBV15|NA
CATSTDRGPSGYTF
>TRBJ1-1|TRBV30|few
CAWTGHRNTEAFF
>TRBJ2-3|TRBV10-3|once
CAISEGLALPTDTQYF
>TRBJ1-4|TRBV13|NA
CASSPPGGREKLFF
>TRBJ1-1|TRBV3-1/TRBV3-2|NA
CASSQARGQAMNTEAFF
>TRBJ1-2|TRBV19|NA
CASSIGAGYTF
>TRBJ2-5|TRBV2|NA
CASSTVNSQETQYF